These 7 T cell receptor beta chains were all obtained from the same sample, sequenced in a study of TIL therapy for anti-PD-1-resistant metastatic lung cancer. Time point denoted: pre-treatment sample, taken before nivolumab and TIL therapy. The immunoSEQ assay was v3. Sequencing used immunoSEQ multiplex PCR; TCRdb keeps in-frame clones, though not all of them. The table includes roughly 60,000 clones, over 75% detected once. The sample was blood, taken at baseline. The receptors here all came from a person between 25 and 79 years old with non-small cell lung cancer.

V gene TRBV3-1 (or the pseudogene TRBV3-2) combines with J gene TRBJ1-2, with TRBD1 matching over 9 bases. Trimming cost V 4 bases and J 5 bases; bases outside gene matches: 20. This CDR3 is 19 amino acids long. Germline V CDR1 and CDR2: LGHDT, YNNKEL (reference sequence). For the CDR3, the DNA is TGTGCCAGCAGCCGGGGGCCCCGGACAGGGGATATAAGTTCGTATGGCTACACCTTC. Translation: CASSRGPRTGDISSYGYTF.

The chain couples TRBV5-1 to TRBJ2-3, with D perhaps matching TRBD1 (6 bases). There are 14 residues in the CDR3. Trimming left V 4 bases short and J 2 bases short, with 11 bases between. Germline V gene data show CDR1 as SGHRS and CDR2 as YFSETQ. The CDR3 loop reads CASSNGQITDTQYF. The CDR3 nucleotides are TGCGCCAGCAGCAACGGACAGATCACAGATACGCAGTATTTT. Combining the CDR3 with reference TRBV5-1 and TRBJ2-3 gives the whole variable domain KAGVTQTPRYLIKTRGQQVTLSCSPISGHRSVSWYQQTPGQGLQFLFEYFSETQRNKGNFPGRFSGRQFSNSRSEMNVSTLELGDSALYLCASSNGQITDTQYFGPGTRLTVL.

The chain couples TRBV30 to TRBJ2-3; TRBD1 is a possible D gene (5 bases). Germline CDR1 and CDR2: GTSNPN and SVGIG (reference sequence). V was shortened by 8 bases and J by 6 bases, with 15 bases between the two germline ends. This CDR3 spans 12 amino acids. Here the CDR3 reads CAVGLWGDTQYF. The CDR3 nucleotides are TGTGCCGTCGGGTTGTGGGGCGATACGCAGTATTTT.

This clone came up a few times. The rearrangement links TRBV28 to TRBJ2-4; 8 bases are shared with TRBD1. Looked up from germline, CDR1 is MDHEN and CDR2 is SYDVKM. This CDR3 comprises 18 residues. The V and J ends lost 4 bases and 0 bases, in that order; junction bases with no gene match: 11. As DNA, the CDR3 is TGTGCCAGCAGTTGGGGCAGGGGGCAAACATTAGCCAAAAACATTCAGTACTTC. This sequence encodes CASSWGRGQTLAKNIQYF.

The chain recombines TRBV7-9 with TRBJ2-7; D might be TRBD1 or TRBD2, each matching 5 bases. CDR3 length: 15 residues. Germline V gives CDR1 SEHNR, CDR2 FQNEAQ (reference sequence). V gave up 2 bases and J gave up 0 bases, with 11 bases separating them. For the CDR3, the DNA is TGTGCCAGCAGCTTAAGGGACCCCCCCTCCTACGAGCAGTACTTC. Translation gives CASSLRDPPSYEQYF.

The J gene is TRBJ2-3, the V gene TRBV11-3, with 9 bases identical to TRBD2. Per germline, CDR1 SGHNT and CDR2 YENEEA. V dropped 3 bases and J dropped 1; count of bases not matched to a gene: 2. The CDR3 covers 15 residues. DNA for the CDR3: TGTGCCAGCAGCTTTGGCGGGGGGGGCACAGATACGCAGTATTTT. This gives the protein CASSFGGGGTDTQYF.

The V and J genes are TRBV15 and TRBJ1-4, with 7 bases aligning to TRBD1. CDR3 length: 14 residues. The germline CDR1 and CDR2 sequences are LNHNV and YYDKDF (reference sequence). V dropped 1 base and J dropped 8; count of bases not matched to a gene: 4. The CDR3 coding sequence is TGTGCCACCAGCAGAGCGGACAGGCGCGAAAAACTGTTTTTT. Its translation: CATSRADRREKLFF.